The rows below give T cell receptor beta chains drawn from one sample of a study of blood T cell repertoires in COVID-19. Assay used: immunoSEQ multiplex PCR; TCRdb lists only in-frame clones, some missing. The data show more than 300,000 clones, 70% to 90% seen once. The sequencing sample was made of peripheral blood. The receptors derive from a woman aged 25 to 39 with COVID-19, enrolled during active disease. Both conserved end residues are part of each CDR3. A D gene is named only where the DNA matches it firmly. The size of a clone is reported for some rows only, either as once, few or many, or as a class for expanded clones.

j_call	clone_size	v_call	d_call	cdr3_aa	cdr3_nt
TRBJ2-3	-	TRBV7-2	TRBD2	CASSPWTSGRGRDTQYF	TGTGCCAGCAGCCCCTGGACTAGCGGGAGGGGACGGGATACGCAGTATTTT
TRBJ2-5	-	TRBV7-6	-	CASSFGVAEETQYF	TGTGCCAGCAGCTTCGGGGTAGCCGAAGAGACCCAGTACTTC
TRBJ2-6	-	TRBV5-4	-	CASSRGGTAASISGANVLTF	TGTGCCAGCAGTCGTGGGGGGACCGCCGCATCCATTTCTGGGGCCAACGTCCTGACTTTC
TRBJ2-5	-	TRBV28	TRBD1	CASRPFIYRDREETQYF	TGTGCCAGCAGGCCGTTTATTTACAGGGACAGGGAAGAGACCCAGTACTTC
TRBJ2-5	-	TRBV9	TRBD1	CASSVDFRGHETQYF	TGTGCCAGCAGCGTAGATTTCAGGGGGCATGAGACCCAGTACTTC
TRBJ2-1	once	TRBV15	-	CATSRDWGVGNEQFF	TGTGCCACCAGCAGAGATTGGGGAGTGGGCAATGAGCAGTTCTTC
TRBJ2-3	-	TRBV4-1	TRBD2	CATTRASGSTDTQYF	TGCGCCACTACGAGGGCTAGCGGTAGCACAGATACGCAGTATTTT
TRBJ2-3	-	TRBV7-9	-	CASSLAGVGPDTDTQYF	TGTGCCAGCAGCTTAGCGGGAGTGGGTCCGGACACAGATACGCAGTATTTT
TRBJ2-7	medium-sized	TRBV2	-	CANSPGSYEQYF	TGTGCCAATTCTCCAGGCTCCTACGAGCAGTACTTC
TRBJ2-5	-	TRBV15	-	CATSRGGSEAQETQYF	TGTGCCACCAGCAGAGGGGGTAGCGAGGCCCAAGAGACCCAGTACTTC
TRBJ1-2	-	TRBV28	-	CASSSSRTGGYTF	TGTGCCAGCAGCTCCAGCAGAACAGGGGGCTACACCTTC
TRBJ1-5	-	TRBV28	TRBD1	CASSLRQGNQPQHF	TGTGCCAGCAGTTTACGACAGGGAAACCAGCCCCAGCATTTT
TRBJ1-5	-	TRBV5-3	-	CARSLAVENLGNQPQHF	TGTGCCAGAAGCTTGGCCGTGGAGAACTTGGGCAATCAGCCCCAGCATTTT
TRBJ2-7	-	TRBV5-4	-	CASSLMGVHYEQYF	TGTGCCAGCAGCTTGATGGGAGTGCACTACGAGCAGTACTTC